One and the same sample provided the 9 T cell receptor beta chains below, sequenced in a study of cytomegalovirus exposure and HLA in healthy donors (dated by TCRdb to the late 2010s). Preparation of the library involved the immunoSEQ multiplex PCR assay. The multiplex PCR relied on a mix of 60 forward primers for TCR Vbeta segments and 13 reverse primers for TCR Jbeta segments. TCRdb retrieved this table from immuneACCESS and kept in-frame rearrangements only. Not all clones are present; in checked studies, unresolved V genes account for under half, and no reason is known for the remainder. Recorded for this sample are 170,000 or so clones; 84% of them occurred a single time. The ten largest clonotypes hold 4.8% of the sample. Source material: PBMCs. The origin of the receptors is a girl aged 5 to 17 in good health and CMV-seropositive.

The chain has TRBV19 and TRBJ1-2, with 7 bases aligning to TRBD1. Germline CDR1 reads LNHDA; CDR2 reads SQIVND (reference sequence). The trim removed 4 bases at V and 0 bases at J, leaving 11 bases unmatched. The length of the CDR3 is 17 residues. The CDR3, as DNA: TGTGCCAGTAGTAAACACGGGACAGAACCTTCTAACTATGGCTACACCTTC. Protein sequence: CASSKHGTEPSNYGYTF.

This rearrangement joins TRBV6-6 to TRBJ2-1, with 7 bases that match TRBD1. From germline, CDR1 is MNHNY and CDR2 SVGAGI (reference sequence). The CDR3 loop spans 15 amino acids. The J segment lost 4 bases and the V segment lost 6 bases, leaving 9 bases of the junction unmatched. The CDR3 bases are TGTGCCAGCAGGGCTTGGGACAGAATTTACAATGAGCAGTTCTTC. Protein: CASRAWDRIYNEQFF.

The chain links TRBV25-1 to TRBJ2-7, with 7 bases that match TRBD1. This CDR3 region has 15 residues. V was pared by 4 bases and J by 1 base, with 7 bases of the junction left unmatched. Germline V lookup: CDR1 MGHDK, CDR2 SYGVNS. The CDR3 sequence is CASSGKTGMSYEQYF. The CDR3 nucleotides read TGTGCCAGCAGTGGGAAGACAGGGATGTCCTACGAGCAGTACTTC.

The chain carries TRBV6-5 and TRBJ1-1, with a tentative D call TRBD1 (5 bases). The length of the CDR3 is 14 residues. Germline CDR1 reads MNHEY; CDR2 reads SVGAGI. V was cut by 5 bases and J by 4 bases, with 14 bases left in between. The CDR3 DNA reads TGTGCCAGCAGTCCCGACAGCCCCGGCACTGAAGCTTTCTTT. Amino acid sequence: CASSPDSPGTEAFF.

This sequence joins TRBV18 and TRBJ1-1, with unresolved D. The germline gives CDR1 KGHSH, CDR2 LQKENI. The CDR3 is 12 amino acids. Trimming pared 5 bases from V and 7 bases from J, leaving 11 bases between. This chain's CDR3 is CASSSSRSEAFF. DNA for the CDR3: TGTGCCAGCTCAAGCTCTCGAAGTGAAGCTTTCTTT.

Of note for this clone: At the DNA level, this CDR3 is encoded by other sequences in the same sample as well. The CDR3 here is CASSSDRGWRTEAFF. CDR3 sequence (DNA): TGTGCCAGCAGCTCGGACAGGGGGTGGAGGACTGAAGCTTTCTTT. The chain links TRBV7-6 to TRBJ1-1, with 10 bases aligning to TRBD1. CDR3 length equals 15 residues. From germline, CDR1 is SGHVS and CDR2 FNYEAQ. Trimming cost V 4 bases and J 5 bases; bases outside gene matches: 7.

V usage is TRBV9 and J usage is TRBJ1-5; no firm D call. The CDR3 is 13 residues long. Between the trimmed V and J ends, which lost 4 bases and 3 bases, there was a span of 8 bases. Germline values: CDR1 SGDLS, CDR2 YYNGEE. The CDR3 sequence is CASSPTSNQPQHF. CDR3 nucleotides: TGTGCCAGCAGCCCAACTTCCAATCAGCCCCAGCATTTT.

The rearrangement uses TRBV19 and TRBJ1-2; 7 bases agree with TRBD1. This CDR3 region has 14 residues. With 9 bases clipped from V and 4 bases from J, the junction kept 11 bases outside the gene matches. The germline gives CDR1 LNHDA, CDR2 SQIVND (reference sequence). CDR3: CASTRGQNLYGYTF. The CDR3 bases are TGTGCCAGCACGAGGGGACAGAATCTCTATGGCTACACCTTC.

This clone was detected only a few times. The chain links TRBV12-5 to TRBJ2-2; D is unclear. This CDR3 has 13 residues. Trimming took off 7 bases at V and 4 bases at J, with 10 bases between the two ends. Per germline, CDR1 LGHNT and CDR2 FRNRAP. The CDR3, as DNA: TGTGCTAGTGATCTTACAGTCACCGGGGAGCTGTTTTTT. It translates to CASDLTVTGELFF. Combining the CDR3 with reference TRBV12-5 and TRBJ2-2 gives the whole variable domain DARVTQTPRHKVTEMGQEVTMRCQPILGHNTVFWYRQTMMQGLELLAYFRNRAPLDDSGMPKDRFSAEMPDATLATLKIQPSEPRDSAVYFCASDLTVTGELFFGEGSRLTVL.